The next 4 T cell receptor beta chains were all read from a single sample in a study of blood T cell repertoires in COVID-19 (TCRdb year 2020). The library was obtained by the immunoSEQ multiplex PCR assay. TCRdb limited this immuneACCESS table to in-frame rearrangements with V and J called. A share of clones is missing; checked studies link under half to unresolved V genes, and the rest is unexplained. A total of fewer than 400,000 clones appear in this sample, roughly 91% of them only once. 1.7% of the sample is held by the ten biggest clonotypes. The specimen was PBMCs or T cells enriched from blood (not recorded which). These receptors came from a woman in her 30s who had recovered from COVID-19.

In its sample, this clone was seen many times. This sequence joins TRBV5-1 and TRBJ1-6; tentative D call: TRBD1 (5 bases). The CDR3 runs to 16 residues. V was shortened by 2 bases and J by 7 bases, with 16 bases between the two germline ends. Germline values: CDR1 SGHRS, CDR2 YFSETQ. CDR3 protein: CASSFGLRGGNSPLHF. For the CDR3, the DNA is TGCGCCAGCAGCTTTGGCCTGCGGGGCGGGAATTCACCCCTCCACTTT.

This chain links TRBV7-9 with TRBJ1-2; TRBD1 might be the D (5 bases). The V gene lost 5 bases and the J gene lost 3 bases, with 13 bases spanning the gap. The CDR3 loop spans 14 amino acids. The V gene's germline CDR1 is SEHNR and CDR2 FQNEAQ (reference sequence). This chain's CDR3 is CASSPRQYHYGYTF. CDR3 sequence (DNA): TGTGCCAGCAGCCCCAGACAGTACCACTATGGCTACACCTTC.

The chain combines TRBV6-1 with TRBJ2-7; D may be TRBD1 (6 bases). CDR1 MNHNS and CDR2 SASEGT come from the germline V gene. The V end lost 1 base, the J end lost 6 bases, and 19 bases lay between the germline ends. CDR3 size: 16 residues. Here the CDR3 reads CASSEEGVGGLAEQYF. CDR3 coding DNA: TGTGCCAGCAGTGAAGAAGGCGTAGGGGGATTAGCCGAGCAGTACTTC.

The CDR3: CAWSGGPYGYTF. The CDR3 coding sequence is TGTGCCTGGAGTGGGGGGCCCTATGGCTACACCTTC. The chain links TRBV30 to TRBJ1-2; a possible D gene is TRBD1 (6 bases). CDR3 length: 12 amino acids. V was shortened by 1 base and J by 4 bases, with 7 bases between the two germline ends. Germline values: CDR1 GTSNPN, CDR2 SVGIG (reference sequence).